Presented here are 21 T cell receptor beta chains from one specimen sequenced in a study of T cells in Graves' hyperthyroidism and ophthalmopathy. Amplification of TCR beta CDR3 regions used RNA as the template. RT-PCR in the first round (using the HTBI primer set) targeted the TCR CDR3. Via MiXCR, TCRdb re-called the multiplex PCR reads, giving one row per CDR3 protein. There are hundreds of thousands of distinct CDR3 sequences in the sample; about 14% occur only once, and about 9.4% lies in the top ten. The source material was blood. Receptors were obtained from a woman aged 18-35 years with Graves' hyperthyroidism.

There are many counts of this clonotype. The chain is built from TRBV29-1 and TRBJ2-1, with 8 bases identical to TRBD1. The CDR3 has 15 residues. Germline CDR1 reads SQVTM; CDR2 reads ANQGSEA. The J segment lost 2 bases and the V segment lost 5 bases, leaving 8 bases of the junction unmatched. The CDR3 here is CSVIPRDRTYNEQFF. The CDR3 DNA reads as TGCAGCGTTATCCCCCGGGACAGGACCTACAATGAGCAGTTCTTC.

There are a few counts of this clonotype. This chain connects TRBV6-2 or TRBV6-3 to TRBJ1-2; D not certain. The V and J ends lost 2 bases and 8 bases respectively, with 15 bases between them. This CDR3 spans 14 amino acids. The germline gives CDR1 MNHEY, CDR2 SVGEGT. CDR3 sequence: CASSYRWLTNGYTF. CDR3 nucleotide sequence: TGTGCCAGCAGTTACAGGTGGCTTACGAACGGCTACACCTTC.

The rearrangement joins TRBV27 to TRBJ2-7; D ambiguous. The CDR3 has 13 amino acids. V gave up 5 bases and J gave up 3 bases, with 11 bases separating them. In germline, CDR1 is MNHEY, CDR2 SMNVEV (reference sequence). CDR3 loop: CASSINSDYEQYF. DNA for the CDR3: TGTGCCAGCAGTATTAACAGTGACTACGAGCAGTACTTC.

This clonotype has at least ten counts. The chain combines TRBV5-4 with TRBJ2-3; D remains unclear. This CDR3 region has 16 residues. Germline CDR1 reads SGHNT; CDR2 reads YYREEE (reference sequence). The V end was cut by 0 bases, the J end by 2 bases, with 13 bases between. CDR3 region: CASSLDSGGSTDTQYF. For the CDR3, the DNA is TGTGCCAGCAGCTTGGACTCTGGCGGATCCACAGATACGCAGTATTTT.

This clonotype was recorded a few times. The chain has TRBV19 and TRBJ1-1; the D is unclear. This CDR3 spans 13 amino acids. The V gene lost 3 bases and the J gene lost 6 bases, with 11 bases spanning the gap. Germline V gene data show CDR1 as LNHDA and CDR2 as SQIVND (reference sequence). CDR3 bases: TGTGCCAGTAGTATCGACGGGCGGGCTGAAGCTTTCTTT. Translated, it gives CASSIDGRAEAFF.

This clonotype was observed at least ten times. The chain has TRBV20-1 and TRBJ2-1; TRBD2 matches 12 bases. Germline V gene lookup returns CDR1 DFQATT and CDR2 SNEGSKA (reference sequence). V dropped 0 bases and J dropped 6; count of bases not matched to a gene: 18. The CDR3 totals 20 residues. This chain's CDR3 is CSARDYVGLAGGPKGNEQFF. In DNA form, the CDR3 reads TGCAGTGCTAGAGATTATGTCGGGCTAGCGGGAGGGCCGAAAGGCAATGAGCAGTTCTTC.

The V gene is TRBV5-4, the J gene TRBJ1-6; 10 nucleotides align to TRBD1. Trimming at V came to 4 bases and at J to 8 bases, leaving 9 bases not matched to a gene. The CDR3 covers 16 residues. Germline lookup yields CDR1 SGHNT and CDR2 YYREEE (reference sequence). CDR3 protein: CASSPSRTGGYSPLHF. CDR3 DNA: TGTGCCAGCAGCCCCTCCCGGACAGGGGGTTATTCACCCCTCCACTTT.

Remarks on this clonotype: The CDR3 carries no conserved terminal phenylalanine or tryptophan, so it likely arises from a read error. The V gene is TRBV6-2 or TRBV6-3, the J gene TRBJ1-5; D is undetermined. CDR3 size: 13 residues. Trimming left V 6 bases short and J 7 bases short, with 13 bases between. CDR1 and CDR2 from the germline V gene are MNHEY and SVGEGT. This CDR3 is CASRTGDWQPQHS. CDR3 nucleotide sequence: TGTGCCAGCAGGACCGGGGATTGGCAGCCCCAGCATTCT.

The rearrangement uses TRBV6-2 or TRBV6-3 and TRBJ2-7; maybe TRBD2 (6 bases). Germline V gene sequence: CDR1 MNHEY, CDR2 SVGEGT. The V end lost 10 bases, the J end lost 5 bases, and 18 bases lay between the germline ends. This CDR3 is 13 amino acids long. This CDR3 is CAIGGGPFHEQYF. CDR3 DNA sequence: TGTGCCATCGGCGGAGGGCCGTTTCACGAGCAGTACTTC.

There are a few counts of this clonotype. The chain has TRBV2 and TRBJ1-4; D remains unclear. The CDR3 sequence is 14 residues long. Trimming took 3 bases from V and 7 from J, leaving 12 bases between them. Per the germline V gene, CDR1 is SNHLY and CDR2 is FYNNEI. The DNA of the CDR3 is TGTGCCAGCAGTGAGGGGTATCGGAGTGAAAAACTGTTTTTT. It specifies CASSEGYRSEKLFF.

The J gene is TRBJ2-1, the V gene TRBV10-3, with D possibly TRBD2 on 5 matching bases. V gave up 0 bases and J gave up 13 bases, with 13 bases separating them. Germline V CDR1 and CDR2: ENHRY, SYGVKD. The CDR3 has 13 amino acids. CDR3 protein: CAISESNWLAQFF. CDR3 DNA: TGTGCCATCAGTGAGTCGAACTGGCTAGCTCAGTTCTTC.

This clonotype was found many times. V usage is TRBV2 and J usage is TRBJ2-5; weak D call: TRBD1 (5 bases). The V end was cut by 8 bases, the J end by 2 bases, with 12 bases between. CDR3 length: 13 residues. Germline V gene data show CDR1 as SNHLY and CDR2 as FYNNEI. CDR3: CASSRQIQETQYF. The CDR3 region has the DNA TGTGCCAGCTCCCGACAGATTCAAGAGACCCAGTACTTC.

The rearrangement uses TRBV9 and TRBJ1-2, with 7 bases aligning to TRBD1. The junction had 6 bases not matched to a gene; V was cut back by 3 bases and J by 4 bases. The CDR3 is 14 residues long. Germline V lookup: CDR1 SGDLS, CDR2 YYNGEE. The CDR3, as DNA: TGTGCCAGCAGCGCCGAGGGGACAGCCTATGGCTACACCTTC. This codes for CASSAEGTAYGYTF.

This clonotype was found many times. The chain joins TRBV7-9 to TRBJ1-1; TRBD1 is a possible D gene (5 bases). The CDR3 is 14 residues long. The V gene's germline CDR1 is SEHNR and CDR2 FQNEAQ (reference sequence). Trimming removed 10 bases at V and 1 base at J, with 16 bases between. The CDR3 DNA sequence: TGTGCCATACTTCGGGGGGTTACGAACACTGAAGCTTTCTTT. It is translated as CAILRGVTNTEAFF.

As to this clonotype: A much larger clone differs by one base, so this may be a read error. V and J are TRBV7-3 and TRBJ2-1; no reliable D call. The V and J ends lost 5 bases and 6 bases respectively, with 11 bases between them. Per germline, CDR1 SGHTA and CDR2 FQGTGA. The CDR3 length is 13 residues. The CDR3 nucleotides read TGTGCCAGCAGCCCAGACCTGTTCAATGAGCAGTTCTTC. It encodes CASSPDLFNEQFF.

The table lists this clonotype with many counts. J is TRBJ2-1 and V is TRBV11-2; 7 bases agree with TRBD2. J was trimmed by 6 bases and V by 2 bases; bases with no gene match: 13. Germline values: CDR1 SGHAT, CDR2 FQNNGV. CDR3 length: 17 amino acids. The CDR3 nucleotides are TGTGCCAGCAGCTTAACCAGTGGAGTCGGCGGGGGCAATGAGCAGTTCTTC. Protein sequence: CASSLTSGVGGGNEQFF.

This clonotype showed up just a few times. The CDR3 bases are TGTGCCGGAAAAGAGGCGGCCTACAATGAGCAGTTCTTC. This translates into CAGKEAAYNEQFF. V is TRBV6-1 and J is TRBJ2-1; D is ambiguous. The CDR3 extends over 13 amino acids. Trimming shortened V by 11 bases and J by 2 bases, and 13 bases separated the two germline ends. The germline V gene encodes CDR1 MNHNS and CDR2 SASEGT.

This clonotype was counted ten times or more. V gene TRBV2 combines with J gene TRBJ1-2, with D perhaps TRBD1 (6 bases). The germline V gene has CDR1 SNHLY and CDR2 FYNNEI. This CDR3 region has 16 residues. The V end was cut by 5 bases, the J end by 2 bases, with 18 bases between. CDR3 residues: CASSQGSGHGNYGYTF. DNA for the CDR3: TGTGCCAGCAGTCAGGGATCGGGACACGGGAACTATGGCTACACCTTC.

This clonotype has ten or more counts. V gene TRBV3-1 combines with J gene TRBJ1-6, with TRBD1 matching 7 bases. Germline assignment: CDR1 LGHDT and CDR2 YNNKEL (reference sequence). The CDR3 contains 14 residues. V lost 4 bases to trimming and J lost 5 bases; unmatched junction nucleotides: 2. The CDR3 region is CASSLGTDNSPLHF. The DNA of the CDR3 is TGTGCCAGCAGCCTAGGGACAGATAATTCACCCCTCCACTTT. Using reference TRBV3-1 and TRBJ1-6 for the parts outside the CDR3, the full variable domain is DTAVSQTPKYLVTQMGNDKSIKCEQNLGHDTMYWYKQDSKKFLKIMFSYNNKELIINETVPNRFSPKSPDKAHLNLHINSLELGDSAVYFCASSLGTDNSPLHFGNGTRLTVT.

Only a few counts were recorded for this clonotype. As DNA, the CDR3 is TGCAGTGCTCCCCCGGCGGCTAGCGGAGCAAACATTCAGTACTTC. This gives the protein CSAPPAASGANIQYF. The chain recombines TRBV20-1 with TRBJ2-4; the match to TRBD2 covers 7 bases. CDR3 length: 15 residues. Per germline, CDR1 DFQATT and CDR2 SNEGSKA (reference sequence). Trimming cost V 5 bases and J 6 bases; bases outside gene matches: 13.

The chain is built from TRBV28 and TRBJ2-7; tentative D call: TRBD2 (7 bases). The CDR3 has 15 residues. V was pared by 4 bases and J by 5 bases, with 18 bases between. From germline, CDR1 is MDHEN and CDR2 SYDVKM. CDR3 sequence: CASSSRGRGQNEQYF. The CDR3 nucleotides are TGTGCCAGCAGTTCACGGGGGCGGGGGCAGAACGAGCAGTACTTC.